These T cell receptor beta chains were read from a single sample in a study of metastatic and nonmetastatic thyroid tumors. TCRdb reassembled clones from the PCR reads with MiXCR. The sample consists of fewer than 50,000 clones, around 28% of them appearing once. The sample consisted of blood. The origin of the receptors is a male donor with papillary thyroid cancer or a benign thyroid nodule (not recorded which). Some clones in this sample may be carry-over from other donors' samples. Both conserved end residues are part of each CDR3. The D gene is left open where the match is weak. The listing skips clone size in some rows; elsewhere it reads once, few, many or a size class.

j_call clone_size v_call d_call cdr3_nt cdr3_aa
TRBJ2-1 many TRBV6-5 NA TGTGCCAGCAGTTACTTATTTAATACCAATGAGCAGTTCTTC CASSYLFNTNEQFF
TRBJ2-3 many TRBV27 NA TGTGCCGTAATAAGCACAGATACGCAGTATTTT CAVISTDTQYF
TRBJ1-5 NA TRBV7-3 NA TGTGCCAGCAGCGTCCCCGCGTGGGAGAACGGCAATCAGCCCCACCATTTT CASSVPAWENGNQPHHF
TRBJ1-2 NA TRBV11-2 NA TGTGCCAGCAGCTCGGGGGGTGGGTATGGCTACACCTTC CASSSGGGYGYTF
TRBJ1-5 NA TRBV9 NA TGTGCCAGCAGCGTAACGGCACAGGGTGGTCAGCCCCAGCATTTT CASSVTAQGGQPQHF
TRBJ1-5 many TRBV6-1 TRBD1 TGTGCCAGCAGGTCGACAGGGTCGGAGGATCAGCCCCAGCATTTT CASRSTGSEDQPQHF
TRBJ2-5 many TRBV6-1 NA TGTGCCAGCAGTGGTCCCCCAGGAGGTAACGTGGAGACCCAGTACTTC CASSGPPGGNVETQYF
TRBJ2-7 NA TRBV20-1 TRBD1 TGCAGTGCTAGCCGTAGCCAGGGGGTCTACGAGCAGTACTTC CSASRSQGVYEQYF
TRBJ2-7 NA TRBV7-6 TRBD1 TGTGCCAGCAGCCCAGTCCCGACAGGGTCAACCTACGAGCAGTACTTC CASSPVPTGSTYEQYF
TRBJ1-1 medium-sized TRBV10-3 NA TGTGCCATCAGTAGGACAAACACTGAAGCTTTCTTT CAISRTNTEAFF
TRBJ2-5 many TRBV6-1 TRBD2 TGTGCCACCCTTGCGGGAGGACAAGAGACCCAGTACTTC CATLAGGQETQYF
TRBJ1-5 NA TRBV2 NA TGTGCCAGCAGTGTAGGGGGACGGCTCAATCAGCCCCAGCATTTT CASSVGGRLNQPQHF
TRBJ2-1 many TRBV27 TRBD1 TGTGCCAGCAGTTGGGGACAGGGGAGGGACAATGAGCAGTTCTTC CASSWGQGRDNEQFF
TRBJ2-7 NA TRBV19 NA TGTGCCAGTAGAGCGGGTTACGAGCAGTACTTC CASRAGYEQYF
TRBJ1-5 NA TRBV4-1 NA TGCGCCAGCAGCCAAGTAGTAACAGACGCCCAGCATTTT CASSQVVTDAQHF
TRBJ2-2 NA TRBV12-3/TRBV12-4 NA TGTGCCAGCAGTCCTCGTTGGGGGGCGACGAACACCGGGGAGCTGATTTTT CASSPRWGATNTGELIF
TRBJ2-1 NA TRBV5-6 NA TGTGCCAGCAGCCCCCGGGGGTTCACTATGGATGAGCAGTTCTTC CASSPRGFTMDEQFF
TRBJ2-3 few TRBV6-4 NA TGTGCCAGCAGTTTAACTGCCACGGATACGCAGTATTTT CASSLTATDTQYF
TRBJ1-2 many TRBV5-1 NA TGCGCCAGCAGCTACTCCGGGACCACTAACTATGGCTACACCTTC CASSYSGTTNYGYTF
TRBJ2-4 NA TRBV20-1 TRBD2 TGCAGTGCTGACGGGACTAGAGGGAGTGGGTACATTAAGTACTTC CSADGTRGSGYIKYF
TRBJ1-1 few TRBV12-3/TRBV12-4 NA TGTGCCAGCAGTGTTGTGATGAACACTGAAGCTTTCTTT CASSVVMNTEAFF
TRBJ1-2 few TRBV6-1 NA TGTGTCAGCAGGGTTCTACTAGTAGGCTACACCTTC CVSRVLLVGYTF
TRBJ2-7 few TRBV20-1 TRBD1 TGCAGTGCTCTGGGACAGTTCTACGAGCAGTACTTC CSALGQFYEQYF
TRBJ2-3 NA TRBV6-2/TRBV6-3 TRBD2 TGTGCCAGCAGTCATCGGGGGACTACCGTAGATACGCAGTATTTT CASSHRGTTVDTQYF
TRBJ2-7 NA TRBV18 TRBD2 TGTGCCAGCTCACTTTCCGGGACTAGTTCCTACGAGCAGTACTTC CASSLSGTSSYEQYF
TRBJ1-5 NA TRBV20-1 NA TGCAGTGCCGACTCCCGGCGCAATCAGCCCCAGCATTTT CSADSRRNQPQHF
TRBJ2-1 NA TRBV5-1 NA TGCGCCAGCAGCTTCGGGAGCAATGAGCAGTTCTTC CASSFGSNEQFF
TRBJ1-6 many TRBV12-5 TRBD1 TGTGCTAGTGGTTTGGCGTCGACAGGGTCTAATTCACCCCTCCACTTT CASGLASTGSNSPLHF
TRBJ1-1 few TRBV6-5 NA TGTGCCAGCAGTTCCCCGCCTGGCCAAGCTTTCTTT CASSSPPGQAFF
TRBJ1-2 NA TRBV6-1 NA TGTGCCAGCAGGCCCCGAGTCGACAGACACTATGGCTACACCTTC CASRPRVDRHYGYTF
TRBJ2-2 NA TRBV7-9 NA TGTGCCAGCAGCCCCCTTGGCGGAGTTACCGGGGAGCTGTTTTTT CASSPLGGVTGELFF
TRBJ1-5 many TRBV2 NA TGTGCCAGCAGTGAAGAAGCGCAGGGACAGCCCCAGCATTTT CASSEEAQGQPQHF
TRBJ1-1 many TRBV6-1 TRBD1 TGTGCCAGCAGTCGTAACAGGGGGCCGAACACTGAAGCTTTCTTT CASSRNRGPNTEAFF
TRBJ1-6 NA TRBV3-1 NA TGTGCCAGCAGCCGTGCCAGCAGGGTAAATTCACCCCTCCACTTT CASSRASRVNSPLHF
TRBJ2-7 NA TRBV2 NA TGTGCCAGCATGAAGCATGAACACGCCTACGAGCAGTACTTC CASMKHEHAYEQYF
TRBJ2-1 NA TRBV7-9 NA TGTGCCAGCAGCTTCACGAATAGTGGGAATGAGCAGTTCTTC CASSFTNSGNEQFF
TRBJ2-5 once TRBV2 NA TGTGCCAGCAGGGTGGGTGGTCTTCCGACCCAGTACTTC CASRVGGLPTQYF
TRBJ2-7 NA TRBV3-1 NA TGTGCCAGCAGCCAAGATGTAGCCTTCTACGAGCAGTACTTC CASSQDVAFYEQYF
TRBJ2-7 NA TRBV20-1 NA TGCATTTCAGAGGGACGGACGTCCTACGAGCAGTACTTC CISEGRTSYEQYF
TRBJ2-2 few TRBV12-3/TRBV12-4 NA TGTGCCAGCACCAAGATCTACGGCGGGGAGCTGTTTTTT CASTKIYGGELFF
TRBJ2-7 NA TRBV5-1 NA TGCGCCAGCAGCGGGGGCTACGAGCAGTACTTC CASSGGYEQYF
TRBJ2-2 few TRBV12-5 NA TGTACCAGTGGTTTGGTATCAGGGACCACCGGGGAGCTGTTTTTT CTSGLVSGTTGELFF
TRBJ2-7 NA TRBV12-3/TRBV12-4 NA TGTGCCAGCAGTCGGTCCGGGTTCTACTACGAGCAGTACTTC CASSRSGFYYEQYF
TRBJ2-2 NA TRBV6-4 TRBD2 TGTGCCAGCAGCCGGACTAGGCACACCGGGGAGCTGTTTTTT CASSRTRHTGELFF
TRBJ2-7 NA TRBV30 NA TGTGCCTGGAGTAATTACAGGGAAAGCTCCTACGAGCAGTACTTC CAWSNYRESSYEQYF
TRBJ1-2 NA TRBV3-1 NA TGTGCCAGCAGCCAAGAGGACAGCCTCTTTGGCTACACCTTC CASSQEDSLFGYTF
TRBJ2-7 NA TRBV6-1 NA TGTGCCAGCAGCCCCGACAGGCTGGGATCCGAGCATTACTTC CASSPDRLGSEHYF
TRBJ2-2 NA TRBV6-5 NA TGTGCCAGCAGTACGCGAGAAGAGGGCTGGGAGCTGTTTTTT CASSTREEGWELFF
TRBJ1-1 many TRBV5-6 NA TGTGCCAGCAGCTTGTCAGGTGGCGTCACTGAAGCTTTCTTT CASSLSGGVTEAFF
TRBJ1-3 medium-sized TRBV6-1 NA TGTGCCGTACGAGAGACGGCTAGGCACACCATATATTTT CAVRETARHTIYF
TRBJ2-7 NA TRBV7-3 NA TGTGCCAGCAGCTTAACTATAGGGGGGCTTGGGGCGAACCACGAGCAGTACTTC CASSLTIGGLGANHEQYF
TRBJ1-6 few TRBV27 NA TGTGCCAGCAGCGAGTGGGGGAAAGGATCACCCCTCCACTTT CASSEWGKGSPLHF
TRBJ2-5 many TRBV19 NA TGTGCCAGTAGTATCCTCCCAGTTTTTCAAGAGACCCAGTACTTC CASSILPVFQETQYF
TRBJ1-2 many TRBV24-1 NA TGTGCCACCAGTGATTCCCAACAAAACTATGGCTACACCTTC CATSDSQQNYGYTF
TRBJ1-5 medium-sized TRBV12-3/TRBV12-4 NA TGTGCCAGCAGCTCGATCGATCAGCCCCAGCATTTT CASSSIDQPQHF
TRBJ2-1 many TRBV11-3 NA TGTGCCAGCAGCTTAGTCAGGCATCATGAGCAGTTCTTC CASSLVRHHEQFF
TRBJ2-3 NA TRBV7-3 NA TGTGGCAGCAGCTTAACTTCGGGGCGTTCAGGAGATACGCGGTATTTT CGSSLTSGRSGDTRYF